This T cell receptor beta chain is drawn from a study of Ad26.COV2.S vaccination and SARS-CoV-2 variants. For the study at large: Ad26.COV2.S given intramuscularly, once or twice 56 days apart.

The study's findings and limits: The placebo group had lower spike-specific TCR breadth than the vaccine recipients did.

Sequencing was performed with immunoSEQ multiplex PCR; in TCRdb, only in-frame clones are kept and a portion is missing. The sample has nearly 400,000 clones, approximately 90% seen once. This CDR3 is built from 13 residues. Germline V lookup: CDR1 SGDLS, CDR2 YYNGEE. V lost 4 bases and J 4 bases, leaving 9 bases between the germline ends. On this clone: Antigen specificity is unknown.

Specified treatment: approximately 18 received Ad26.COV2.S at low or high dose, single or two shots; five or six received placebo; per-sample allocation not given. Samples analyzed were those drawn on day 63 after the first vaccine or placebo injection. Sequences were derived from peripheral blood, sampled in a trial of Ad26.COV2.S vaccine versus placebo. The TCR comes from a person between 18 and 65 years old who received the Ad26.COV2.S COVID-19 vaccine or a placebo. The rearrangement links TRBV9 to TRBJ2-1; no definite D call. CDR3 sequence: CASSPGAYNEQFF. CDR3 DNA sequence: TGTGCCAGCAGCCCTGGAGCATACAATGAGCAGTTCTTC.